This T cell receptor (beta chain) is from a study of T-cell reconstitution after alpha-beta-depleted transplantation in children (dated by TCRdb to the mid-2010s). Regarding the study in general: T-cell immune reconstitution after TCRalphabeta/CD19-depleted allogeneic hematopoietic cell transplantation in children was quantitatively tracked in the study by means of TCR repertoire profiling.

Interpreted using the paper, the treatment or condition label stands for: allogeneic hematopoietic cell transplantation with graft depleted of TCRalphabeta T cells and CD19 B cells. TCRalphabeta/CD19-depleted allogeneic hematopoietic cell grafts were given to the transplant recipients, all of whom were children. This clonotype has only a few counts. This clone's antigen is unknown. There are no base qualities to consult, and no much larger clone falls within one base. The library was obtained by PCR. The data were produced on an Illumina HiSeq 2500. TCR library preparation used molecular barcoding, with unique molecular identifiers applied to normalize quantification of the TCRbeta repertoire. The public reads were run again by TCRdb, first through fastp at Q25 and then through MiXCR, and only productive beta chains were kept. Under each unique CDR3 protein, matching rows form one entry showing the most common genes and DNA. The sample records hundreds of thousands of distinct CDR3 sequences, around 13% of which are singletons. Roughly 0.77% of the sample is in the top ten clones.

The research as a whole found: Hyperexpanded clone frequencies declined over subsequent months; after one year, T-cell counts and TCRbeta diversity were mostly attributed to newly produced T cells. In some patients, high TCRbeta diversity at day 60 was attributed to recipient T cells and intrathymic progenitors that had survived conditioning. The apparently early recovery of alphabetaT-cell counts about two months after transplant reportedly depended on only several hundred rapidly expanded clones that came from non-depleted graft cells.

Sequencing used PBMCs, obtained before TCRalphabeta/CD19-depleted stem cell transplant. This TCR was sampled from a girl aged 2 to 10 with congenital amegakaryocytic thrombocytopenia, due to receive a stem cell transplant.

The CDR3 protein is CASSESGARNEQFF. The DNA reads as follows: TGTGCCAGCAGTGAATCGGGGGCCCGGAATGAGCAGTTCTTC. The chain is encoded by TRBV25-1 joined to TRBJ2-1; the D segment may tentatively be TRBD1 or TRBD2, each giving 6 matched bases. There are 14 amino acids in the CDR3, from cysteine to phenylalanine inclusive. The sequence is cut down to CDR3 DNA, 42 bases in frame from base 1. The trim is 1 base for V and 7 bases for J, with a gap of 11 bases between the germline ends. The germline V gene supplies CDR1 MGHDK and CDR2 SYGVNS.